The TCR beta chain under discussion was sequenced for a study of monozygotic twins with inflammatory bowel disease. Notes on the study in general: Other individuals had fewer clonotypes in common with IBD patients than with healthy twins, especially with disease activity. In these data, no single strong IBD-associated signal or clonotype received support.

As to this clonotype: Its antigen is currently unknown.

With eight separate reactions per sample, the authors made cDNA. Reprocessing the 5' RACE reads, TCRdb reports a single entry for every CDR3 protein and omits DNA. Here the sample table reports fewer than 550,000 distinct CDR3 sequences. Germline-derived CDR1 and CDR2 are SGHRS and YFSETQ. This CDR3 region has 17 residues. J is TRBJ2-4 and V is TRBV5-1; TCRdb designates TRBD1, a call that cannot be tested without DNA. Sequenced input: blood. The clonotype originates from a human donor with ulcerative colitis or Crohn's disease, or a healthy co-twin of an affected twin (not recorded which). The chain's CDR3 is CASSLEWDNLAKNIQYF.